This TCR beta chain is drawn from a study of CD8+ T cells in alopecia areata. Study details: Patients given treatment had severity scored by the percentage of scalp area affected. Study-wide results and caveats: Scalp clonality, together with expanded CD8+ clones among the top 100, fell significantly with tofacitinib.

Extracted from the samples, RNA was reverse transcribed into cDNA to serve as the sequencing template. The assay was immunoSEQ multiplex PCR, and TCRdb's table has in-frame clones only and misses some. This table holds 130,000 to 150,000 clones, 82% found once. This sample's treatment: oral pan-JAK inhibitor, 5-10 mg twice daily. Lesional scalp punch biopsies and peripheral blood came from alopecia areata patients. Germline loops: CDR1 MNHEY, CDR2 SVGAGI. Deletions cut 2 bases from V and 6 bases from J, with 11 bases between. The CDR3 extends over 13 amino acids. A remark on this clone: Its specificity is unknown.

This receptor was obtained from a human donor with alopecia areata. This chain links TRBV6-5 with TRBJ2-7; tentative D call: TRBD1 (6 bases). Sample: CD8+ T cells sorted from blood, taken at week 4, from a patient treated with tofacitinib. The CDR3 DNA reads TGTGCCAGCAGTTACGGCCAGGGGTCCGAGCAGTACTTC. Translation gives CASSYGQGSEQYF.